Following are 20 T cell receptor beta chains from one sample sequenced in a study of shared clonotypes between healthy human individuals (dated by TCRdb to 2019 to 2021). Library generation was performed with the immunoSEQ multiplex PCR assay. TCRdb obtained this table from immuneACCESS and retained in-frame rearrangements with V and J assigned. These tables miss some clones; where compared with another copy, unresolved V genes account for less than half of the shortfall, and the remainder is unexplained. The sample profile shows some 2 million clones; about 95% of them were found once. The ten largest account for approximately 1% of the sample. CD8 naive samples were obtained by positive selection for CCR7 among CD45RO-negative cells, yielding a CD45RA+CCR7+ population from which TemRA cells were excluded. Sequencing used naive CD8+ T cells sorted from blood. The cell subset or site label for this specimen denotes: CD45RA+CCR7+. The receptor source for this set is a man aged 18-30 years in good health.

Notes on this clone: This sample includes further DNA sequences coding for the same CDR3. This sequence joins TRBV9 and TRBJ2-2; unclear D gene. Germline V gives CDR1 SGDLS, CDR2 YYNGEE. CDR3 length: 12 residues. V shed 0 bases and J shed 6 bases, with 3 bases lying between them. The CDR3, as DNA: TGTGCCAGCAGCGTAGCGGCCGGGGAGCTGTTTTTT. Translating gives CASSVAAGELFF.

The chain uses TRBV5-1 and TRBJ1-2, with D uncertain. Germline CDR1 SGHRS, CDR2 YFSETQ. CDR3 length equals 14 residues. V lost 0 bases to trimming and J lost 9 bases, with 15 bases between them. CDR3 amino acids: CASSLGEGFERYTF. The CDR3 coding sequence is TGCGCCAGCAGCTTGGGGGAAGGGTTCGAACGCTACACCTTC.

J is TRBJ2-6 and V is TRBV9; D possibly corresponds to TRBD1 (6 bases). This CDR3 contains 19 residues. Germline V CDR1 and CDR2: SGDLS, YYNGEE. V dropped 3 bases and J dropped 1 base, with 20 bases sitting between them. The CDR3 bases are TGTGCCAGCAGCGCACTGAGGACAGAGATCCGTTCTGGGGCCAACGTCCTGACTTTC. This translates into CASSALRTEIRSGANVLTF. Complete variable domain (other parts from reference TRBV9 and TRBJ2-6): DSGVTQTPKHLITATGQRVTLRCSPRSGDLSVYWYQQSLDQGLQFLIQYYNGEERAKGNILERFSAQQFPDLHSELNLSSLELGDSALYFCASSALRTEIRSGANVLTFGAGSRLTVL.

J is TRBJ2-5 and V is TRBV29-1, with 7 bases matching TRBD2. In germline, CDR1 is SQVTM, CDR2 ANQGSEA. Trimming took 0 bases from V and 3 from J; bases not matched to a gene: 4. There are 14 residues in the CDR3. The DNA of the CDR3 is TGCAGCGTTGAAGAAGGCAGCGGGGAAGAGACCCAGTACTTC. Its translation: CSVEEGSGEETQYF.

This clone is a singleton in its sample. The chain employs TRBV2 and TRBJ2-7, with 7 bases that match TRBD2. The germline V gene encodes CDR1 SNHLY and CDR2 FYNNEI. The V gene end was trimmed by 3 bases and the J gene end by 3 bases; junction bases not matched to a gene: 8. The CDR3 covers 15 residues. Here the CDR3 reads CASSDGRGGFYEQYF. DNA for the CDR3: TGTGCCAGCAGTGATGGGCGGGGAGGGTTCTACGAGCAGTACTTC.

This chain's CDR3 is CASSDARETQYF. The DNA for the CDR3 is TGTGCCAGCAGTGATGCCCGGGAGACCCAGTACTTC. This chain joins TRBV2 and TRBJ2-5; D gene uncertain. This CDR3 comprises 12 residues. Germline CDR1 and CDR2: SNHLY and FYNNEI. Trimming took off 3 bases at V and 5 bases at J, with 7 bases between the two ends.

This rearrangement joins TRBV19 to TRBJ2-7, with a possible D match to TRBD1 (7 bases). CDR3 length equals 15 residues. The V and J ends lost 5 bases and 0 bases respectively, with 14 bases between them. CDR1 and CDR2 from the germline V gene are LNHDA and SQIVND (reference sequence). The CDR3 sequence is CASSPRQGLSYEQYF. The DNA of the CDR3 is TGTGCCAGTAGTCCGCGACAGGGACTCTCCTACGAGCAGTACTTC.

The chain is built from TRBV6-1 and TRBJ1-1; no reliable D call. Trimming cost V 3 bases and J 6 bases, with 8 bases left between them. Germline V CDR1 and CDR2: MNHNS, SASEGT. The CDR3 contains 12 residues. CDR3 coding DNA: TGTGCCAGCAGTGACCAGGAGGCTGAAGCTTTCTTT. This gives the protein CASSDQEAEAFF.

The chain recombines TRBV11-1 with TRBJ2-5; 7 nucleotides match TRBD2. Per the germline V gene, CDR1 is SGHAT and CDR2 is FQDESV (reference sequence). With 5 bases clipped from V and 2 bases from J, the junction kept 5 bases outside the gene matches. The CDR3 extends over 14 amino acids. CDR3 sequence (DNA): TGTGCCAGCAGCCTCTGGACTAGTCAAGAGACCCAGTACTTC. Translating gives CASSLWTSQETQYF. The whole variable domain, filled in from reference TRBV11-1 and TRBJ2-5, reads EAEVAQSPRYKITEKSQAVAFWCDPISGHATLYWYRQILGQGPELLVQFQDESVVDDSQLPKDRFSAERLKGVDSTLKIQPAELGDSAMYLCASSLWTSQETQYFGPGTRLLVL.

This sequence joins TRBV13 and TRBJ1-4; D unclear. Germline assignment: CDR1 PRHDT and CDR2 FYEKMQ (reference sequence). The CDR3 spans 13 residues. V was cut by 5 bases and J by 6 bases, with 10 bases left in between. As DNA, the CDR3 is TGTGCCAGCAGCCACGGCGGGGATGAAAAACTGTTTTTT. Residues: CASSHGGDEKLFF.

The chain couples TRBV27 to TRBJ2-7; D unresolved. Per germline, CDR1 MNHEY and CDR2 SMNVEV (reference sequence). Deletions cut 5 bases from V and 9 bases from J, with 20 bases between. The CDR3 is 14 amino acids. CDR3 sequence: CASSPGPRSTVQYF. For the CDR3, the DNA is TGTGCCAGCAGTCCAGGACCTAGGTCTACGGTGCAGTACTTC.

This chain uses TRBV6-5 with TRBJ2-2, with 11 bases matching TRBD1. Trimming took 0 bases from V and 6 from J; bases not matched to a gene: 0. The CDR3 has 15 amino acids. CDR1 is MNHEY, CDR2 SVGAGI, per germline. The CDR3: CASSYSGQGAGELFF. CDR3 nucleotides: TGTGCCAGCAGTTACTCGGGACAGGGGGCCGGGGAGCTGTTTTTT.

The chain links TRBV7-3 to TRBJ2-3; 10 bases are a match to TRBD1. The CDR3 consists of 15 residues. V trimming: 4 bases; J trimming: 4 bases; junction bases outside the gene matches: 5. Per germline, CDR1 SGHTA and CDR2 FQGTGA. The CDR3 coding sequence is TGTGCCAGCAGCTCCGGGACAGGGGCCGCAGATACGCAGTATTTT. It encodes CASSSGTGAADTQYF.

The chain couples TRBV5-1 to TRBJ2-2, with 9 bases identical to TRBD2. The CDR3 loop spans 17 amino acids. Germline CDR1 is SGHRS and CDR2 is YFSETQ. The trim removed 2 bases at V and 4 bases at J, leaving 9 bases unmatched. As DNA, the CDR3 is TGCGCCAGCAGCTTCGACCTAGCGGGAAGAGGCACCGGGGAGCTGTTTTTT. Translated, it gives CASSFDLAGRGTGELFF.

The chain recombines TRBV6-1 with TRBJ1-2; D call uncertain. With 3 bases removed from V and 5 bases from J, the gap between germline ends came to 10 bases. The CDR3 totals 13 residues. Looked up from germline, CDR1 is MNHNS and CDR2 is SASEGT. Here the CDR3 reads CASSEFVKYGYTF. DNA for the CDR3: TGTGCCAGCAGTGAGTTCGTAAAGTATGGCTACACCTTC.

This rearrangement joins TRBV5-8 to TRBJ2-6, with D hard to call. The CDR3 totals 14 residues. Germline CDR1 reads SGHTS; CDR2 reads YDEGEE. Trimming cost V 2 bases and J 3 bases, with 6 bases left between them. CDR3 coding DNA: TGTGCCAGCAGCTTTTATTATGGGGCCAACGTCCTGACTTTC. It specifies CASSFYYGANVLTF.

The V call is TRBV7-9, the J call TRBJ2-7; a possible D gene is TRBD2 (6 bases). The CDR3 sequence is 17 residues long. Germline-derived CDR1 and CDR2 are SEHNR and FQNEAQ (reference sequence). Trimming left V 5 bases short and J 0 bases short, with 20 bases between. The CDR3, as DNA: TGTGCCAGCAGCCCCGGGTCGGAGGGGCGGAACTCCTACGAGCAGTACTTC. Translating it yields CASSPGSEGRNSYEQYF.

The table lists this clone with a count of one. This CDR3 is also generated by other DNA sequences in the sample. The V gene is TRBV6-5, the J gene TRBJ2-5; D is unresolved. CDR3 size: 11 residues. V lost 6 bases, J lost 2 bases, and 4 bases lay in between. Germline-derived CDR1 and CDR2 are MNHEY and SVGAGI. CDR3 in DNA: TGTGCCAGCAGCATACAAGAGACCCAGTACTTC. Translation: CASSIQETQYF.

The chain combines TRBV6-5 with TRBJ1-1; possibly TRBD1 for D (5 bases). CDR3 size: 15 residues. Germline loops: CDR1 MNHEY, CDR2 SVGAGI. V was pared by 4 bases and J by 0 bases, with 12 bases between. CDR3 protein: CASSWTGLMNTEAFF. In nucleotides, the CDR3 is TGTGCCAGCAGTTGGACGGGGCTCATGAACACTGAAGCTTTCTTT.

This sequence joins TRBV7-9 and TRBJ2-6; 7 bases line up with TRBD1. The CDR3 extends over 15 amino acids. Germline V gene lookup returns CDR1 SEHNR and CDR2 FQNEAQ (reference sequence). The V and J ends lost 5 bases and 4 bases, in that order; junction bases with no gene match: 5. The CDR3 protein is CASSQTGTGANVLTF. The CDR3 DNA reads TGTGCCAGCAGCCAGACAGGGACCGGGGCCAACGTCCTGACTTTC.